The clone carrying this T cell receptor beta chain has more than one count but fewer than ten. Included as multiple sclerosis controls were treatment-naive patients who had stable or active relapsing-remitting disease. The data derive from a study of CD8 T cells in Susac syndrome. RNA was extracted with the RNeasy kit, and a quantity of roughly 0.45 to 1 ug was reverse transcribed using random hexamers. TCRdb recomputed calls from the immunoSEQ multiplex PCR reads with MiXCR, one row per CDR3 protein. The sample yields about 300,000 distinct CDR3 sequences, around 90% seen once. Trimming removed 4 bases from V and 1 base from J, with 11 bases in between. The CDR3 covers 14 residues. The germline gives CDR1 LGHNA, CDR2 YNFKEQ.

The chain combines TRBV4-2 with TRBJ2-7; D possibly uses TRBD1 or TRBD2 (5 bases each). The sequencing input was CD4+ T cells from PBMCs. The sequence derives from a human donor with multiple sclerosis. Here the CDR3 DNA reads TGTGCCAGCAGCCGAAGAGGGGAGTCCTACGAGCAGTACTTC. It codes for CASSRRGESYEQYF.